This section outlines one T cell receptor (beta chain) sequence together with its context. TCRdb's copy holds only in-frame clones and misses some; the assay was immunoSEQ multiplex PCR. This table holds about 45,000 clones, about 72% found once. Treatment: preoperative locoregional IRX-2 cytokine immunotherapy. Patients received preoperative, locoregional IRX-2 cytokine immunotherapy in a phase Ib study. This specimen belongs to a study of preoperative IRX-2 immunotherapy in early breast cancer. This CDR3 has 14 amino acids. Looked up from germline, CDR1 is LGHNT and CDR2 is FRNRAP. Between the trimmed V and J ends, which lost 1 base and 3 bases, there was a span of 10 bases.

The genes are TRBV12-5 and TRBJ2-7; D is possibly TRBD2 (6 bases). The sequence was collected from a human donor with breast cancer. The sequencing used tumor tissue, collected after IRX-2 immunotherapy. CDR3 coding DNA: TGTGCTAGTGGTTTGGGGCAGGGACTCTACGAGCAGTACTTC. Translating it yields CASGLGQGLYEQYF.